This entry lists 23 T cell receptor beta chains sequenced from one sample in a study of molecular identifiers for immune sequencing clone quantification. TCRdb processed the PCR reads anew with MiXCR; each CDR3 protein has one entry. The sample contains fewer than 15,000 distinct CDR3 sequences, roughly 15% of which appear only once. Sequencing input: naive CD8+ T cells from blood, with Jurkat cell RNA spiked in. The subset here: FACS-sorted CD8+CD4-CCR7+CD45RA+ naive T cells. The receptors were sampled from a human donor in good health. Some libraries in this study had Jurkat cell RNA spiked in.

This clonotype was found many times. The chain uses TRBV24-1 and TRBJ2-2, with D perhaps matching TRBD2 (6 bases). This CDR3 is 14 amino acids long. Trimming shortened V by 4 bases and J by 5 bases, and 10 bases separated the two germline ends. The germline CDR1 and CDR2 sequences are KGHDR and SFDVKD. The CDR3 protein is CATSEGGPTGELFF. CDR3 DNA: TGTGCCACCAGTGAGGGGGGTCCAACCGGGGAGCTGTTTTTT.

This clonotype is labeled as medium-sized. The chain uses TRBV7-9 and TRBJ1-1, with D perhaps matching TRBD1 (5 bases). The germline CDR1 and CDR2 sequences are SEHNR and FQNEAQ (reference sequence). Trimming removed 4 bases from V and 8 bases from J, with 17 bases in between. This CDR3 spans 14 amino acids. The CDR3 DNA follows: TGTGCCAGCAGCTGGGACTTCGGACCGCCGGAAGCTTTCTTT. Residues: CASSWDFGPPEAFF.

This clonotype was detected many times. This chain uses TRBV12-3 or TRBV12-4 with TRBJ2-4; no clear D gene. The CDR3 consists of 12 residues. Trimming took 5 bases from V and 7 from J, leaving 9 bases between them. The CDR3 region is CASSPGLNIQYF. In DNA, the CDR3 is TGTGCCAGCAGTCCAGGTTTGAACATTCAGTACTTC.

By share, this clonotype counts as medium-sized. The V and J genes are TRBV9 and TRBJ2-3, with a possible D match to TRBD2 (6 bases). The CDR3 runs to 15 residues. Germline assignment: CDR1 SGDLS and CDR2 YYNGEE. Deletions cut 0 bases from V and 4 bases from J, with 12 bases between. CDR3 in DNA: TGTGCCAGCAGCGTAGGGGCCGGGAGCTCAGATACGCAGTATTTT. This translates into CASSVGAGSSDTQYF.

The table lists this clonotype with many counts. This chain uses TRBV2 with TRBJ2-7; TRBD2 matches at 11 bases. The CDR3 length is 15 residues. Trimming at V came to 6 bases and at J to 5 bases, leaving 9 bases not matched to a gene. CDR1 SNHLY and CDR2 FYNNEI come from the germline V gene. DNA of the CDR3: TGTGCCAGCAGCGAGGGACTAGCGGTGCGGGACGAGCAGTACTTC. Translation gives CASSEGLAVRDEQYF.

This clonotype has a single count. It may be a read error: a sequence one base away is much more abundant. The chain combines TRBV6-1 with TRBJ2-3; tentative D call: TRBD2 (6 bases). CDR3 size: 13 residues. Germline CDR1 MNHNS, CDR2 SASEGT. V was shortened by 11 bases and J by 6 bases, with 18 bases between the two germline ends. The chain's CDR3 is CAGTGGYPDTQYF. CDR3 coding DNA: TGTGCCGGGACCGGAGGGTACCCTGATACGCAGTATTTT.

In this sample, this clonotype is medium-sized. The gene calls are TRBV4-2 and TRBJ2-7; D may be TRBD1 (6 bases). V was shortened by 0 bases and J by 1 base, with 13 bases between the two germline ends. CDR3 size: 16 residues. Germline V gene data show CDR1 as LGHNA and CDR2 as YNFKEQ. The CDR3 sequence is CASSQEYPGESYEQYF. Written as DNA, the CDR3 is TGTGCCAGCAGCCAAGAATATCCAGGGGAGTCCTACGAGCAGTACTTC.

The chain employs TRBV5-1 and TRBJ2-7; possibly TRBD1 for D (6 bases). CDR1 SGHRS and CDR2 YFSETQ come from the germline V gene. The CDR3 loop spans 16 amino acids. The V end was cut by 0 bases, the J end by 1 base, with 14 bases between. CDR3 protein: CASSLAPGTQSYEQYF. CDR3 DNA: TGCGCCAGCAGCTTGGCCCCCGGGACACAATCCTACGAGCAGTACTTC.

This clonotype was seen ten or more times. This chain joins TRBV29-1 and TRBJ2-7; the match to TRBD1 covers 7 bases. CDR1 is SQVTM and CDR2 is ANQGSEA in the germline V gene. The V and J ends lost 4 bases and 5 bases, in that order; junction bases with no gene match: 11. The CDR3 length is 14 residues. The DNA for the CDR3 is TGCAGCGTTGTCGACAGGGAAGGTTCCCACGAGCAGTACTTC. Protein: CSVVDREGSHEQYF.

A few counts support this clonotype. The rearrangement links TRBV9 to TRBJ2-7; TRBD2 aligns across 7 bases. V lost 3 bases, J lost 1 base, and 4 bases stayed unmatched. The CDR3 length is 14 residues. Germline-derived CDR1 and CDR2 are SGDLS and YYNGEE. The chain's CDR3 is CASSEGLSSYEQYF. The CDR3 DNA is TGTGCCAGCAGCGAGGGACTATCTTCCTACGAGCAGTACTTC.

This clonotype has a count of ten or more. This chain joins TRBV19 and TRBJ1-1, with D unclear. CDR3 length equals 14 residues. V dropped 4 bases and J dropped 6 bases, with 15 bases sitting between them. The germline gives CDR1 LNHDA, CDR2 SQIVND (reference sequence). As DNA, the CDR3 is TGTGCCAGTAGTACCCCTTTGGGGTACGCTGAAGCTTTCTTT. This encodes CASSTPLGYAEAFF.

To note about this clonotype: This may be a read error: a much more frequent sequence differs by one nucleotide. V gene TRBV28 combines with J gene TRBJ2-1; D is unresolved. V lost 4 bases, J lost 3 bases, and 13 bases lay in between. This CDR3 has 15 amino acids. CDR1 and CDR2 from the germline V gene are MDHEN and SYDVKM. CDR3 bases: TGTGCCAGCAGTTCCCATGATGGGGTCTACAATGAGCAGTTCTTC. Its protein product is CASSSHDGVYNEQFF.

This clonotype is medium-sized (0.01 to 0.1%). This chain joins TRBV3-1 and TRBJ2-1, with D unresolved. CDR3 length: 14 amino acids. V was pared by 5 bases and J by 2 bases, with 10 bases between. CDR1 is LGHDT and CDR2 is YNNKEL in the germline V gene (reference sequence). The CDR3: CASSARQAYNEQFF. DNA of the CDR3: TGTGCCAGCAGCGCCCGCCAAGCCTACAATGAGCAGTTCTTC.

Remarks on this clonotype: This may arise from a read error, as a much more abundant clone is one base away. V usage is TRBV2 and J usage is TRBJ2-1; TRBD2 matches 11 bases. The CDR3 loop spans 16 amino acids. CDR1 and CDR2 from the germline V gene are SNHLY and FYNNEI. The CDR3 protein is CASPGTSGNSYNEQLF. The CDR3 DNA reads as TGTGCCAGTCCCGGGACTAGCGGCAACTCCTACAATGAGCAGCTCTTC.

This clonotype appeared many times. The rearrangement uses TRBV24-1 and TRBJ2-1; TRBD2 matches at 8 bases. V shed 5 bases and J 4 bases; nucleotides not matched to a gene: 3. This CDR3 region has 14 residues. Looked up from germline, CDR1 is KGHDR and CDR2 is SFDVKD. CDR3 loop: CATSALAGYNEQFF. In DNA, the CDR3 is TGTGCCACCAGTGCTTTAGCGGGGTACAATGAGCAGTTCTTC.

Concerning this clonotype itself: This likely comes from a read error, as the CDR3 has no conserved phenylalanine or tryptophan at its end. J is TRBJ2-3 and V is TRBV23-1, with a weak D call TRBD2 (7 bases). TRBV23-1 is an ORF; its function is uncertain. This CDR3 contains 15 residues. CDR3 amino acids: CTSSQWGGSRETQYS. CDR3 DNA sequence: TGCACCAGCAGTCAATGGGGGGGCTCGAGGGAGACGCAGTATTCT.

This clonotype qualifies as medium-sized. The rearrangement joins TRBV6-1 to TRBJ1-1; unclear D gene. Germline CDR1 MNHNS, CDR2 SASEGT. The CDR3 consists of 12 residues. V was shortened by 3 bases and J by 5 bases, with 7 bases between the two germline ends. The CDR3 DNA follows: TGTGCCAGCAGTGAGCCGGGGACTGAAGCTTTCTTT. This gives the protein CASSEPGTEAFF.

In its sample, this clonotype ranks as medium-sized (0.01 to 0.1%). This sequence joins TRBV29-1 and TRBJ2-5; D uncertain. V lost 4 bases and J 2 bases, leaving 11 bases between the germline ends. This CDR3 has 13 amino acids. The germline V gene encodes CDR1 SQVTM and CDR2 ANQGSEA. This chain's CDR3 is CSVVWASQETQYF. CDR3 DNA: TGCAGCGTTGTGTGGGCTAGTCAAGAGACCCAGTACTTC.

This clonotype is medium-sized within its sample. The DNA for the CDR3 is TGTGCCAGCAGTTCCCTAAAACAAGAGACCCAGTACTTC. Translating it yields CASSSLKQETQYF. This sequence joins TRBV27 and TRBJ2-5; D is unclear. This CDR3 is built from 13 residues. Deletions cut 4 bases from V and 2 bases from J, with 8 bases between. Germline V lookup: CDR1 MNHEY, CDR2 SMNVEV (reference sequence).

This clonotype came up many times. This chain connects TRBV15 to TRBJ1-1; TRBD1 matches 7 bases. CDR1 and CDR2 from the germline V gene are LNHNV and YYDKDF (reference sequence). The CDR3 loop spans 16 amino acids. The junction had 7 bases not matched to a gene; V was cut back by 1 base and J by 2 bases. The CDR3 is CATSRAPGQLNTEAFF. CDR3 bases: TGTGCCACCAGCAGAGCACCGGGACAGCTAAACACTGAAGCTTTCTTT. The full variable domain, rest sourced from reference TRBV15 and TRBJ1-1, is DAMVIQNPRYQVTQFGKPVTLSCSQTLNHNVMYWYQQKSSQAPKLLFHYYDKDFNNEADTPDNFQSRRPNTSFCFLDIRSPGLGDTAMYLCATSRAPGQLNTEAFFGQGTRLTVV.

Many counts were recorded for this clonotype. V and J are TRBV9 and TRBJ2-2; D call uncertain. V lost 2 bases and J lost 6, with 5 bases in between. The germline V gene encodes CDR1 SGDLS and CDR2 YYNGEE. The CDR3 extends over 12 amino acids. Written as DNA, the CDR3 is TGTGCCAGCAGCGTGACCCCCGGGGAGCTGTTTTTT. Amino acids: CASSVTPGELFF. The variable domain in full, completed from reference TRBV9 and TRBJ2-2, reads DSGVTQTPKHLITATGQRVTLRCSPRSGDLSVYWYQQSLDQGLQFLIQYYNGEERAKGNILERFSAQQFPDLHSELNLSSLELGDSALYFCASSVTPGELFFGEGSRLTVL.

This clonotype was recorded at least ten times. The rearrangement joins TRBV7-9 to TRBJ2-2; no clear D. With 5 bases removed from V and 0 bases from J, the gap between germline ends came to 7 bases. CDR3 length: 14 residues. Germline V gene data show CDR1 as SEHNR and CDR2 as FQNEAQ (reference sequence). The CDR3 DNA reads as TGTGCCAGCAGCCCCGCCGCGAACACCGGGGAGCTGTTTTTT. It is translated as CASSPAANTGELFF.

The rearrangement joins TRBV20-1 to TRBJ2-1; TRBD2 aligns across 9 bases. V lost 0 bases, J lost 4 bases, and 4 bases stayed unmatched. The length of the CDR3 is 15 residues. In germline, CDR1 is DFQATT, CDR2 SNEGSKA (reference sequence). The CDR3 nucleotides read TGCAGTGCTAGAGATATAGCGGGAGTATACAATGAGCAGTTCTTC. Its protein product is CSARDIAGVYNEQFF.